A single T cell receptor (beta chain) is shown here with its context. The data are from a study of blood T cell repertoires in COVID-19. Study background: Material from acute and convalescent COVID-19 was sourced from the United States, Italy and Spain. In each case, the material was cDNA or gDNA derived from T cells, B-cell-depleted T cells, or PBMCs.

Study processing details: Amplification with reference gene primers provided the estimates of nucleated cell counts. Method: immunoSEQ multiplex PCR; TCRdb's copy keeps in-frame clones and lacks some. V and J calls and clone size are copied from that table; D and trimming were computed from the DNA. The repertoire holds 130,000 to 150,000 clones, with roughly nine tenths as singletons. Germline values: CDR1 SGHKS, CDR2 YYEKEE (reference sequence). Unmatched junction bases numbered 9, after V lost 4 bases and J lost 4 bases. CDR3 length: 17 amino acids. The genes are TRBV5-5 and TRBJ2-6; 9 positions match TRBD1. Sequencing was carried out using peripheral blood. This receptor was identified in a human donor in a cohort sampled during active COVID-19. The CDR3 DNA reads as TGTGCCAGCAGCCAGTTCAGGACAGGGGCCGGGGCCAACGTCCTGACTTTC. Protein: CASSQFRTGAGANVLTF.